Listed here are 24 T cell receptor beta chains from one sample, sequenced in a study of cytomegalovirus exposure and HLA in healthy donors (dated by TCRdb to 2016 to 2017). Libraries were prepared through the immunoSEQ multiplex PCR assay. A mixture of 60 forward primers for TCR Vbeta segments and 13 reverse primers for TCR Jbeta segments was used in the multiplex PCR. TCRdb re-hosts the immuneACCESS table, in-frame sequences only. Its copies lack some clones; in the studies checked, an unresolved V gene accounts for under half of them, and the cause for the rest is not known. Present in this sample are more than 70,000 clones, approximately 70% of which were seen just once. Jointly, the top ten make up nearly 10% of the sample. The sample was PBMCs. The receptors originated from a woman aged 45-65 years in good health and CMV-seropositive.

The J gene is TRBJ1-4, the V gene TRBV30; D is unclear. This CDR3 has 14 residues. Trimming stripped 6 bases from V and 0 bases from J, with 11 bases between. Germline V gene sequence: CDR1 GTSNPN, CDR2 SVGIG (reference sequence). The CDR3 reads CACHEGATNEKLFF. DNA of the CDR3: TGTGCCTGCCATGAGGGTGCAACTAATGAAAAACTGTTTTTT.

The CDR3 loop is CASLPLRGHLTDTQYF. The CDR3 region has the DNA TGTGCCAGCCTACCGTTGAGGGGACACCTCACAGATACGCAGTATTTT. The chain couples TRBV27 to TRBJ2-3; maybe TRBD1 (6 bases). The CDR3 spans 16 residues. From germline, CDR1 is MNHEY and CDR2 SMNVEV (reference sequence). The V gene lost 8 bases and the J gene lost 2 bases, with 20 bases spanning the gap.

This chain connects TRBV5-4 to TRBJ1-1; 10 bases are shared with TRBD1. J gave up 5 bases and V 4 bases, and 5 bases lay outside the gene matches. The CDR3 extends over 14 amino acids. Germline V lookup: CDR1 SGHNT, CDR2 YYREEE (reference sequence). The CDR3 DNA follows: TGTGCCAGCAGCCAGACAGGGGGCGATACTGAAGCTTTCTTT. Encoded protein: CASSQTGGDTEAFF.

The chain recombines TRBV7-9 with TRBJ1-2, with D possibly matching TRBD1 (6 bases). V lost 5 bases and J lost 7, with 17 bases in between. Germline V CDR1 and CDR2: SEHNR, FQNEAQ (reference sequence). CDR3 length: 14 amino acids. This CDR3 is CASSPRQAVSGYTF. The DNA for the CDR3 is TGTGCCAGCAGCCCAAGACAGGCTGTTAGTGGCTACACCTTC.

V and J are TRBV9 and TRBJ2-1; TRBD2 matches at 7 bases. The germline CDR1 and CDR2 sequences are SGDLS and YYNGEE. V was clipped by 1 base and J by 5 bases; unmatched bases: 3. The CDR3 runs to 14 residues. CDR3 coding DNA: TGTGCCAGCAGCGTAAACCTAGCGGACAATGAGCAGTTCTTC. Its translation: CASSVNLADNEQFF.

V and J are TRBV5-6 and TRBJ2-1, with TRBD2 matching over 7 bases. The CDR3 runs 14 residues. V dropped 2 bases and J dropped 7; count of bases not matched to a gene: 6. In germline, CDR1 is SGHDT, CDR2 YYEEEE. The CDR3 sequence is CASSLRLGGNEQFF. Written as DNA, the CDR3 is TGTGCCAGCAGCTTAAGACTGGGAGGGAATGAGCAGTTCTTC. The full variable domain, rest sourced from reference TRBV5-6 and TRBJ2-1, is DAGVTQSPTHLIKTRGQQVTLRCSPKSGHDTVSWYQQALGQGPQFIFQYYEEEERQRGNFPDRFSGHQFPNYSSELNVNALLLGDSALYLCASSLRLGGNEQFFGPGTRLTVL.

This clone occurred once. This chain joins TRBV6-5 and TRBJ2-7, with D perhaps TRBD1 (6 bases). This CDR3 has 15 amino acids. CDR1 and CDR2 from the germline V gene are MNHEY and SVGAGI. V lost 0 bases to trimming and J lost 10 bases, with 19 bases between them. The CDR3 region is CASSYSGEGGMEQYF. The DNA for the CDR3 is TGTGCCAGCAGTTACTCTGGGGAAGGGGGTATGGAACAGTACTTC.

The genes are TRBV28 and TRBJ1-1; unclear D gene. The V end was cut by 8 bases, the J end by 1 base, with 17 bases between. The CDR3 is made up of 15 amino acids. Looked up from germline, CDR1 is MDHEN and CDR2 is SYDVKM. The CDR3 DNA reads as TGTGCCAGCGCCATTGTCCAGTCGGGGAACACTGAAGCTTTCTTT. Its translation is CASAIVQSGNTEAFF.

CDR3 in DNA: TGTGCCAGCAGTTTAGGAGGGGGCGAGCTTTACAATGAGCAGTTCTTC. Protein: CASSLGGGELYNEQFF. The V call is TRBV27, the J call TRBJ2-1, with D possibly TRBD1 on 7 matching bases. Trimming took 2 bases from V and 4 from J, leaving 15 bases between them. In germline, CDR1 is MNHEY, CDR2 SMNVEV (reference sequence). This CDR3 has 16 amino acids.

V usage is TRBV5-5 and J usage is TRBJ1-5, with D maybe TRBD1 (6 bases). Germline V gives CDR1 SGHKS, CDR2 YYEKEE (reference sequence). The CDR3 has 14 residues. Deletions cut 2 bases from V and 6 bases from J, with 12 bases between. The CDR3 nucleotides are TGTGCCAGCAGCTTTACAGGGATGAGTCAGCCCCAGCATTTT. Amino acid sequence: CASSFTGMSQPQHF.

This sequence joins TRBV13 and TRBJ2-4; D is unclear. CDR3 size: 15 residues. The V gene's germline CDR1 is PRHDT and CDR2 FYEKMQ (reference sequence). The V and J ends lost 2 bases and 0 bases respectively, with 8 bases between them. CDR3 sequence: CASSLRGIAKNIQYF. CDR3 nucleotides: TGTGCCAGCAGCTTACGCGGTATAGCCAAAAACATTCAGTACTTC.

V and J are TRBV29-1 and TRBJ2-5; 9 bases agree with TRBD2. V lost 7 bases and J lost 4; bases outside the gene matches: 10. This CDR3 contains 14 residues. Germline V gene sequence: CDR1 SQVTM, CDR2 ANQGSEA. The CDR3 sequence: CSADGVAGAETQYF. The CDR3 bases are TGCAGCGCTGACGGTGTAGCGGGAGCAGAGACCCAGTACTTC.

This clone was counted between two and nine times. The chain uses TRBV5-4 and TRBJ1-1; 8 bases match TRBD1. J lost 3 bases, V lost 1 base, and 2 bases had no gene match. Germline-derived CDR1 and CDR2 are SGHNT and YYREEE (reference sequence). The CDR3 extends over 14 amino acids. The CDR3 DNA sequence: TGTGCCAGCAGCTTGCAGGGGGCCGACACTGAAGCTTTCTTT. It specifies CASSLQGADTEAFF.

This chain joins TRBV7-9 and TRBJ1-2; TRBD1 agrees at 7 bases. The V gene's germline CDR1 is SEHNR and CDR2 FQNEAQ (reference sequence). This CDR3 is built from 17 residues. J was trimmed by 5 bases and V by 5 bases; bases with no gene match: 17. DNA of the CDR3: TGTGCCAGCAGCCCCGGGACAGCCGTTCCCGGAAGGTATGGCTACACCTTC. This codes for CASSPGTAVPGRYGYTF. Drawing the rest from reference TRBV7-9 and TRBJ1-2, the complete variable domain is DTGVSQNPRHKITKRGQNVTFRCDPISEHNRLYWYRQTLGQGPEFLTYFQNEAQLEKSRLLSDRFSAERPKGSFSTLEIQRTEQGDSAMYLCASSPGTAVPGRYGYTFGSGTRLTVV.

This rearrangement joins TRBV10-1 to TRBJ2-3, with a tentative D call TRBD1 (6 bases). The germline gives CDR1 WNHNN, CDR2 SYGVQD (reference sequence). V lost 3 bases, J lost 3 bases, and 16 bases lay in between. The CDR3 runs to 16 residues. The CDR3 sequence is CASSDIAGTKTDTQYF. The CDR3 DNA reads as TGCGCCAGCAGTGATATCGCCGGGACAAAGACAGATACGCAGTATTTT.

The chain couples TRBV5-1 to TRBJ1-1, with 7 positions matching TRBD1. The CDR3 spans 17 residues. Trimming cost V 4 bases and J 0 bases; bases outside gene matches: 12. The germline V gene has CDR1 SGHRS and CDR2 YFSETQ. The CDR3: CASSPGTAPVMNTEAFF. CDR3 DNA: TGCGCCAGCAGCCCCGGGACAGCCCCAGTCATGAACACTGAAGCTTTCTTT.

The chain carries TRBV27 and TRBJ2-7; TRBD1 might be the D (5 bases). The CDR3 is 18 amino acids. Germline V CDR1 and CDR2: MNHEY, SMNVEV (reference sequence). V lost 1 base and J lost 3, with 22 bases in between. CDR3 sequence (DNA): TGTGCCAGCAGTTTATTCGCTCTAGGGGTAGACAGTTACTACGAGCAGTACTTC. This sequence encodes CASSLFALGVDSYYEQYF.

The V call is TRBV15, the J call TRBJ1-3, with a possible D match to TRBD1 (6 bases). The germline V and J ends were trimmed by 3 bases and 4 bases, with 13 bases remaining between them. Germline V CDR1 and CDR2: LNHNV, YYDKDF (reference sequence). The CDR3 totals 15 residues. Here the CDR3 reads CATSSYRVAGNTIYF. The CDR3 bases are TGTGCCACCAGCAGTTACAGGGTGGCGGGAAACACCATATATTTT.

The chain uses TRBV7-7 and TRBJ2-7; D perhaps matches TRBD2 (5 bases). Germline CDR1 is SSHAT and CDR2 is FNYEAQ (reference sequence). V was trimmed by 5 bases and J by 3 bases, leaving 14 bases between them. This CDR3 is built from 14 residues. The CDR3: CASSPGRDVYEQYF. The CDR3 bases are TGTGCCAGCAGCCCCGGTCGGGATGTCTACGAGCAGTACTTC.

The genes are TRBV27 and TRBJ2-7, with 7 bases lining up with TRBD1. With V trimmed by 5 bases and J by 4 bases, 11 bases remained unmatched. The CDR3 is made up of 15 amino acids. Germline loops: CDR1 MNHEY, CDR2 SMNVEV (reference sequence). The CDR3 is CASSPETGHFYEQYF. DNA for the CDR3: TGTGCCAGCAGTCCTGAGACAGGGCATTTTTACGAGCAGTACTTC.

The V call is TRBV5-5, the J call TRBJ1-1, with a possible D match to TRBD1 (6 bases). CDR1 is SGHKS, CDR2 YYEKEE, per germline (reference sequence). The CDR3 runs 15 residues. V gave up 0 bases and J gave up 0 bases, with 9 bases separating them. The chain's CDR3 is CASSLGTAMNTEAFF. The DNA of the CDR3 is TGTGCCAGCAGCTTGGGGACAGCCATGAACACTGAAGCTTTCTTT.

The V call is TRBV11-2, the J call TRBJ2-7, with TRBD2 matching over 14 bases. V shed 4 bases and J 4 bases; nucleotides not matched to a gene: 6. Germline V gives CDR1 SGHAT, CDR2 FQNNGV. CDR3 length: 16 amino acids. The CDR3 region is CASSSGLAGDPYEQYF. As DNA, the CDR3 is TGTGCCAGCAGCTCGGGACTAGCGGGAGACCCGTACGAGCAGTACTTC. The full variable domain, completed using reference TRBV11-2 and TRBJ2-7, is EAGVAQSPRYKIIEKRQSVAFWCNPISGHATLYWYQQILGQGPKLLIQFQNNGVVDDSQLPKDRFSAERLKGVDSTLKIQPAKLEDSAVYLCASSSGLAGDPYEQYFGPGTRLTVT.

V usage is TRBV5-5 and J usage is TRBJ2-6; D may be TRBD2 (6 bases). This CDR3 has 17 amino acids. Germline loops: CDR1 SGHKS, CDR2 YYEKEE (reference sequence). V was trimmed by 2 bases and J by 0 bases, leaving 12 bases between them. The CDR3 loop reads CASSFSGVSSGANVLTF. DNA for the CDR3: TGTGCCAGCAGCTTTAGCGGTGTGAGCTCTGGGGCCAACGTCCTGACTTTC.

The V and J genes are TRBV4-3 and TRBJ2-7; TRBD1 aligns across 7 bases. The trim removed 0 bases at V and 2 bases at J, leaving 7 bases unmatched. CDR1 and CDR2 from the germline V gene are LGHNA and YSLEER. CDR3 size: 16 residues. CDR3 bases: TGCGCCAGCAGCCAAGATTATGGGGGACAGACCTACGAGCAGTACTTC. Protein product: CASSQDYGGQTYEQYF.